This entry lists 5 T cell receptor beta chains sequenced from one sample in a study of OX40 agonist ivuxolimab in advanced cancers. Here immunoSEQ multiplex PCR was the method, and the copy in TCRdb shows in-frame clones only, minus some. The table shows about 96,000 clones, with less than 95% occurring only once. This material consisted of CD4+ or CD8+ T cells sorted from blood, taken in a trial of the OX40 agonist ivuxolimab. These receptor sequences come from an adult with an advanced solid tumor such as melanoma, head and neck, liver or kidney cancer.

The V and J genes are TRBV7-6 and TRBJ2-2; 7 bases line up with TRBD2. There are 17 residues in the CDR3. Trimming removed 0 bases from V and 0 bases from J; junction bases left unmatched: 4. Per germline, CDR1 SGHVS and CDR2 FNYEAQ. This chain's CDR3 is CASSLASGAANTGELFF. CDR3 DNA: TGTGCCAGCAGCTTAGCCAGCGGGGCCGCGAACACCGGGGAGCTGTTTTTT.

The CDR3 DNA reads TGTGCCAGCAGTGCCCGGAAGCGGAGCACAGATACGCAGTATTTT. Its translation is CASSARKRSTDTQYF. The chain links TRBV2 to TRBJ2-3, with a tentative D call TRBD2 (5 bases). V was pared by 4 bases and J by 0 bases, with 11 bases between. This CDR3 is built from 15 residues. Germline values: CDR1 SNHLY, CDR2 FYNNEI.

The chain employs TRBV7-3 and TRBJ2-3, with D possibly being TRBD2 (5 bases). Between the trimmed V and J ends, which lost 2 bases and 5 bases, there was a span of 8 bases. The germline CDR1 and CDR2 sequences are SGHTA and FQGTGA. This CDR3 spans 13 amino acids. CDR3 DNA sequence: TGTGCCAGCAGCTTATCACGGGGAGATACGCAGTATTTT. Protein sequence: CASSLSRGDTQYF.

The gene calls are TRBV6-5 and TRBJ2-7; 7 positions agree with TRBD2. The CDR3 consists of 14 residues. With V trimmed by 2 bases and J by 4 bases, 5 bases remained unmatched. Germline-derived CDR1 and CDR2 are MNHEY and SVGAGI. The CDR3 DNA reads TGTGCCAGCAGTTACAAGCGGGACCAGTACGAGCAGTACTTC. As protein: CASSYKRDQYEQYF.

V usage is TRBV5-6 and J usage is TRBJ1-1; 11 bases align to TRBD1. CDR3 length: 17 amino acids. The V gene's germline CDR1 is SGHDT and CDR2 YYEEEE. Germline trimming cut 4 bases from V and 7 bases from J; bases unmatched to any gene: 15. Written as DNA, the CDR3 is TGTGCCAGCAGCCGGACCGTCGGACAGGGGGCGGCGAATGAAGCTTTCTTT. Translation: CASSRTVGQGAANEAFF. Supplemented by reference TRBV5-6 and TRBJ1-1, the full variable domain reads DAGVTQSPTHLIKTRGQQVTLRCSPKSGHDTVSWYQQALGQGPQFIFQYYEEEERQRGNFPDRFSGHQFPNYSSELNVNALLLGDSALYLCASSRTVGQGAANEAFFGQGTRLTVV.